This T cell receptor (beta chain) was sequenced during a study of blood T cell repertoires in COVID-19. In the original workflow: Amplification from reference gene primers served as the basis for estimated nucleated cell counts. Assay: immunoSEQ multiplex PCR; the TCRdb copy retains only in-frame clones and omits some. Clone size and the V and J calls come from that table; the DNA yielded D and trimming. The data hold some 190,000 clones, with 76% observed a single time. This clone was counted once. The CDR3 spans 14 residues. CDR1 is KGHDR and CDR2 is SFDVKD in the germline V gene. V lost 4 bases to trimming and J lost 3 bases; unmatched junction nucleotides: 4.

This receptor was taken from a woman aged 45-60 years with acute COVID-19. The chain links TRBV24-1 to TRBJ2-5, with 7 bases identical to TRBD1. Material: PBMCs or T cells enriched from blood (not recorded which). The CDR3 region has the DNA TGTGCCACCAGTGAGACAGGGTCGGAAGAGACCCAGTACTTC. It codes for CATSETGSEETQYF.